This TCR beta chain was observed in a study of CD4 T cells in relation to SARS-CoV-2 and coronaviruses. In the study overall: The restricting HLA molecule for shared crossreactive spike epitopes was mapped.

The CDR3 covers 13 residues. Trimming removed 2 bases at V and 5 bases at J, with 12 bases between. The germline gives CDR1 GTSNPN, CDR2 SVGIG (reference sequence). Turning to this clone: Its antigen is as yet unknown.

TCRdb's copy holds only in-frame clones and misses some; the assay was immunoSEQ multiplex PCR. The sample holds roughly 23,000 clones; under 80% are singletons and the top ten take roughly a sixth. The unexposed donors gave CD4+ T cells in 2011-2018, prior to COVID-19. CD4+ T cells were isolated from the cells after more than nine days of culture. The sequence came from a human donor in good health. The chain carries TRBV30 and TRBJ1-2, with no clear D. The sequenced sample consisted of CD4+ T cells from PBMCs, cultured in vitro. CDR3 sequence reads: CAWSRAGLYGYTF. For the CDR3, the DNA is TGTGCCTGGAGTCGGGCGGGGTTGTATGGCTACACCTTC.